This T cell receptor beta chain was recovered during a study of T cell changes during pregnancy in multiple sclerosis. Measured with immunoSEQ multiplex PCR; TCRdb has only the in-frame clones, and not every one. The data hold roughly 56,000 clones, with 88% observed a single time. Germline V gene data show CDR1 as MDHEN and CDR2 as SYDVKM. The CDR3 runs 12 residues. The V end lost 6 bases, the J end lost 3 bases, and 9 bases lay between the germline ends. This clone was seen a few times. Sequenced here: peripheral blood, sampled in the first trimester of pregnancy. This sequence joins TRBV28 and TRBJ2-7; D not resolved. The TCR sequence derives from a female donor with multiple sclerosis, enrolled in a pregnancy study. The CDR3 nucleotides are TGTGCCAGCAGATCCTGGCTCTACGAGCAGTACTTC. Its protein product is CASRSWLYEQYF.